This T cell receptor (beta chain) was documented in a study of Ad26.COV2.S vaccination and SARS-CoV-2 variants. Study information: Vaccine-arm donor from the placebo-controlled COV1001 Ad26.COV2.S trial.

With respect to this clone: The antigen remains undetermined.

Measured with immunoSEQ multiplex PCR; TCRdb has only the in-frame clones, and not every one. The sample consists of more than 300,000 clones, around 85% of them appearing once. There are 15 residues in the CDR3. Germline CDR1 and CDR2: MDHEN and SYDVKM. Trimming took off 5 bases at V and 2 bases at J, with 12 bases between the two ends. The treatment here: roughly 18 received Ad26.COV2.S at low or high dose, single or two shots; 5 received placebo; per-sample allocation not given. Following the first vaccine or placebo injection, samples were taken on day 63. The study's findings and limits: From the TCR breadth and depth analyses, total T cell responses may have been underestimated.

This receptor was taken from a person aged 18 to 65 who received the Ad26.COV2.S COVID-19 vaccine or a placebo. V is TRBV28 and J is TRBJ2-2, with D possibly being TRBD1 (6 bases). The source material was peripheral blood, sampled in a trial of Ad26.COV2.S vaccine versus placebo. CDR3 protein: CASSKGHLNTGELFF. The CDR3 DNA reads as TGTGCCAGCAGTAAGGGACACCTAAACACCGGGGAGCTGTTTTTT.